A single sample is the source of the 26 T cell receptor beta chains below, sequenced in a study of shared clonotypes between healthy human individuals. Here immunoSEQ multiplex PCR was the method, and the copy in TCRdb shows in-frame clones only, minus some. The data hold about 520,000 clones, with approximately 94% observed a single time. Specimen: naive CD4+ T cells sorted from blood. Indicated subset: CD45RA+ positively selected. Source of these receptors: a woman in her 30s in good health.

The chain recombines TRBV29-1 with TRBJ2-1; 7 bases fit TRBD2. Germline V lookup: CDR1 SQVTM, CDR2 ANQGSEA. Trimming cost V 4 bases and J 1 base; bases outside gene matches: 10. This CDR3 comprises 16 residues. CDR3 in amino acids: CSVVGTGGVSYNEQFF. CDR3 DNA sequence: TGCAGCGTTGTTGGGACGGGAGGTGTTTCCTACAATGAGCAGTTCTTC.

The sample holds one count of this clone. V is TRBV7-2 and J is TRBJ2-3, with a weak D call TRBD2 (5 bases). V dropped 5 bases and J dropped 1 base, with 16 bases sitting between them. This CDR3 has 16 residues. Germline V gene lookup returns CDR1 SGHTA and CDR2 FQGNSA. The CDR3 protein is CASSLGGLDGTDTQYF. In DNA, the CDR3 is TGTGCCAGCAGCCTCGGAGGCCTCGATGGCACAGATACGCAGTATTTT.

This clone was seen just once. J is TRBJ2-6 and V is TRBV27; D unresolved. The CDR3 is 17 residues long. V lost 2 bases, J lost 0 bases, and 11 bases lay in between. In germline, CDR1 is MNHEY, CDR2 SMNVEV (reference sequence). The CDR3 reads CASSLKGRSSGANVLTF. In DNA, the CDR3 is TGTGCCAGCAGTTTAAAGGGAAGGAGCTCTGGGGCCAACGTCCTGACTTTC.

This chain joins TRBV11-1 and TRBJ1-1; D is unresolved. The V and J ends lost 2 bases and 2 bases respectively, with 6 bases between them. In germline, CDR1 is SGHAT, CDR2 FQDESV (reference sequence). The CDR3 length is 13 residues. The DNA for the CDR3 is TGTGCCAGCAGCTTAACAGATAACACTGAAGCTTTCTTT. Its protein product is CASSLTDNTEAFF.

The rearrangement links TRBV27 to TRBJ2-6; D uncertain. V lost 5 bases and J lost 0, with 14 bases in between. Germline V lookup: CDR1 MNHEY, CDR2 SMNVEV (reference sequence). CDR3 length: 17 residues. CDR3 sequence (DNA): TGTGCCAGCAGTCCCCGAGCAGGCCGCTCTGGGGCCAACGTCCTGACTTTC. Translated, it gives CASSPRAGRSGANVLTF.

The V call is TRBV5-1, the J call TRBJ1-2; D not resolved. The germline gives CDR1 SGHRS, CDR2 YFSETQ. This CDR3 contains 14 residues. V was clipped by 6 bases and J by 0 bases, with 12 bases between them. The CDR3: CASKLRQANYGYTF. CDR3 sequence (DNA): TGCGCCAGCAAGTTGAGACAAGCTAACTATGGCTACACCTTC.

The chain is built from TRBV28 and TRBJ2-6, with D maybe TRBD2 (5 bases). The CDR3 is 16 amino acids. Germline CDR1 reads MDHEN; CDR2 reads SYDVKM. Trimming pared 7 bases from V and 0 bases from J, leaving 13 bases between. The CDR3 sequence: CASNGRRPSGANVLTF. CDR3 nucleotide sequence: TGTGCCAGCAATGGCAGGAGGCCCTCTGGGGCCAACGTCCTGACTTTC.

The chain uses TRBV5-4 and TRBJ2-7; a weak D match, TRBD1 (6 bases). V lost 9 bases, J lost 5 bases, and 24 bases lay in between. Germline-derived CDR1 and CDR2 are SGHNT and YYREEE (reference sequence). The CDR3 covers 15 residues. Here the CDR3 reads CATSAETGSFNEQYF. CDR3 in DNA: TGTGCCACGTCAGCCGAGACAGGATCTTTCAACGAGCAGTACTTC.

The V call is TRBV2, the J call TRBJ2-4, with 9 bases lining up with TRBD1. With V trimmed by 4 bases and J by 4 bases, 2 bases remained unmatched. In germline, CDR1 is SNHLY, CDR2 FYNNEI. This CDR3 comprises 14 residues. The CDR3 is CASSGDRAKNIQYF. CDR3 bases: TGTGCCAGCAGTGGGGACAGGGCAAAAAACATTCAGTACTTC. The full variable domain, completed using reference TRBV2 and TRBJ2-4, is EPEVTQTPSHQVTQMGQEVILRCVPISNHLYFYWYRQILGQKVEFLVSFYNNEISEKSEIFDDQFSVERPDGSNFTLKIRSTKLEDSAMYFCASSGDRAKNIQYFGAGTRLSVL.

The rearrangement joins TRBV18 to TRBJ2-6; D remains ambiguous. Germline CDR1 and CDR2: KGHSH and LQKENI. Trimming pared 0 bases from V and 0 bases from J, leaving 9 bases between. This CDR3 has 17 amino acids. The CDR3 protein is CASSPPARHSGANVLTF. The CDR3 DNA follows: TGTGCCAGCTCACCACCCGCCAGGCACTCTGGGGCCAACGTCCTGACTTTC.

The chain recombines TRBV7-8 with TRBJ2-7; 12 nucleotides agree with TRBD2. Trimming removed 1 base from V and 4 bases from J; junction bases left unmatched: 11. The CDR3 runs to 18 residues. Germline V gene sequence: CDR1 SGHVS, CDR2 FQNEAQ. The CDR3 coding sequence is TGTGCCAGCAGCTTAGTGGCGGAACTAGCGGGAGGACATTACGAGCAGTACTTC. The encoded protein is CASSLVAELAGGHYEQYF.

The chain couples TRBV5-1 to TRBJ1-1; D is undetermined. Germline CDR1 and CDR2: SGHRS and YFSETQ. There are 16 residues in the CDR3. Trimming took off 5 bases at V and 0 bases at J, with 17 bases between the two ends. The CDR3 protein is CASRSGDGNMNTEAFF. The CDR3 DNA is TGCGCCAGCAGGTCAGGTGACGGTAACATGAACACTGAAGCTTTCTTT.

The V gene is TRBV6-5, the J gene TRBJ2-7; 10 bases agree with TRBD2. V lost 6 bases to trimming and J lost 4 bases; unmatched junction nucleotides: 6. The germline gives CDR1 MNHEY, CDR2 SVGAGI. The CDR3 spans 14 residues. In DNA form, the CDR3 reads TGTGCCAGCAGAACCGGACTAGCGGAATACGAGCAGTACTTC. Protein product: CASRTGLAEYEQYF.

The CDR3 nucleotides read TGTGCCAGTAGTACAACAGGAACAACTAATGAAAAACTGTTTTTT. This sequence encodes CASSTTGTTNEKLFF. The chain links TRBV19 to TRBJ1-4; a possible D gene is TRBD1 (5 bases). The CDR3 covers 15 residues. The germline V gene encodes CDR1 LNHDA and CDR2 SQIVND (reference sequence). Between the trimmed V and J ends, which lost 4 bases and 0 bases, there was a span of 9 bases.

The rearrangement links TRBV2 to TRBJ1-5; perhaps TRBD1 as D (5 bases). The V and J ends lost 7 bases and 3 bases respectively, with 13 bases between them. CDR1 SNHLY and CDR2 FYNNEI come from the germline V gene. CDR3 size: 14 residues. The CDR3 reads CASNTRDLNQPQHF. As DNA, the CDR3 is TGTGCCAGCAACACCCGGGACCTCAATCAGCCCCAGCATTTT.

The chain recombines TRBV4-1 with TRBJ1-4; no reliable D call. This CDR3 has 16 residues. V was shortened by 1 base and J by 8 bases, with 17 bases between the two germline ends. From germline, CDR1 is MGHRA and CDR2 YSYEKL. The CDR3 nucleotides read TGCGCCAGCAGCCAAGTTGACATGGGATTTGGGGAAAAACTGTTTTTT. It encodes CASSQVDMGFGEKLFF.

In this sample, this clone turned up once. This chain connects TRBV18 to TRBJ2-7; no clear D gene. The CDR3 consists of 13 residues. V lost 0 bases, J lost 5 bases, and 8 bases lay in between. CDR1 is KGHSH and CDR2 is LQKENI in the germline V gene. CDR3 nucleotides: TGTGCCAGCTCACCACCGGCGACGGACGAGCAGTACTTC. Translating it yields CASSPPATDEQYF.

The chain employs TRBV28 and TRBJ1-4; no clear D gene. Germline CDR1 is MDHEN and CDR2 is SYDVKM. The CDR3 sequence is 12 residues long. The V end lost 5 bases, the J end lost 3 bases, and 4 bases lay between the germline ends. CDR3 bases: TGTGCCAGCAGTCTCCCTAATGAAAAACTGTTTTTT. The encoded protein is CASSLPNEKLFF.

CDR3 DNA: TGTGCCAGCAGCTTTCCGGGAGAAGCCACAGATACGCAGTATTTT. It codes for CASSFPGEATDTQYF. V gene TRBV7-3 combines with J gene TRBJ2-3; D possibly corresponds to TRBD2 (6 bases). The CDR3 has 15 residues. From germline, CDR1 is SGHTA and CDR2 FQGTGA. Deletions cut 3 bases from V and 2 bases from J, with 12 bases between.

DNA of the CDR3: TGTGCCAGCAGGACCCGACACGGGAACTATGGCTACACCTTC. This encodes CASRTRHGNYGYTF. The V gene is TRBV6-1, the J gene TRBJ1-2; no clear D. CDR1 is MNHNS and CDR2 is SASEGT in the germline V gene. Deletions cut 6 bases from V and 2 bases from J, with 13 bases between. The CDR3 has 14 amino acids.

The rearrangement links TRBV9 to TRBJ2-5; D may be TRBD1 or TRBD2 (5 bases each). Trimming removed 4 bases at V and 4 bases at J, with 17 bases between. Germline V gives CDR1 SGDLS, CDR2 YYNGEE. CDR3 length equals 15 residues. CDR3 in amino acids: CASSLSRGLGETQYF. The CDR3 DNA reads as TGTGCCAGCAGCCTCAGCCGGGGCTTGGGAGAGACCCAGTACTTC.

This clone appeared a single time. The genes are TRBV19 and TRBJ2-7, with D possibly being TRBD2 (5 bases). The CDR3 runs 12 residues. Germline V CDR1 and CDR2: LNHDA, SQIVND (reference sequence). Trimming cost V 5 bases and J 0 bases, with 5 bases left between them. Here the CDR3 reads CASSRGSYEQYF. CDR3 DNA sequence: TGTGCCAGTAGTCGGGGCTCCTACGAGCAGTACTTC.

DNA for the CDR3: TGTGCCAGCTCACCGGGTCAGGAAAACTATGGCTACACCTTC. This gives the protein CASSPGQENYGYTF. This chain uses TRBV18 with TRBJ1-2; no reliable D call. This CDR3 contains 14 residues. The V end was cut by 3 bases, the J end by 2 bases, with 10 bases between. Germline assignment: CDR1 KGHSH and CDR2 LQKENI. Using reference TRBV18 and TRBJ1-2 for the parts outside the CDR3, the full variable domain is NAGVMQNPRHLVRRRGQEARLRCSPMKGHSHVYWYRQLPEEGLKFMVYLQKENIIDESGMPKERFSAEFPKEGPSILRIQQVVRGDSAAYFCASSPGQENYGYTFGSGTRLTVV.

V and J are TRBV7-6 and TRBJ2-1, with TRBD2 identical over 10 bases. V shed 5 bases, J shed 4 bases, and the junction held 5 bases outside the gene matches. This CDR3 has 15 residues. Looked up from germline, CDR1 is SGHVS and CDR2 is FNYEAQ. The CDR3 DNA sequence: TGTGCCAGCAGCCGTTCTAGCGGGGGTTACAATGAGCAGTTCTTC. It specifies CASSRSSGGYNEQFF. The full variable domain, completed using reference TRBV7-6 and TRBJ2-1, is GAGVSQSPRYKVTKRGQDVALRCDPISGHVSLYWYRQALGQGPEFLTYFNYEAQQDKSGLPNDRFSAERPEGSISTLTIQRTEQRDSAMYRCASSRSSGGYNEQFFGPGTRLTVL.

This clone was counted a single time. The V and J genes are TRBV14 and TRBJ2-7; 8 nucleotides align to TRBD2. Germline values: CDR1 SGHDN, CDR2 FVKESK. Trimming removed 1 base from V and 4 bases from J; junction bases left unmatched: 6. This CDR3 spans 15 amino acids. The CDR3 spells CASSQATSGSYEQYF. Here the CDR3 DNA reads TGTGCCAGCAGCCAAGCTACGAGCGGGAGTTACGAGCAGTACTTC. The complete variable domain, with remaining parts taken from reference TRBV14 and TRBJ2-7, reads EAGVTQFPSHSVIEKGQTVTLRCDPISGHDNLYWYRRVMGKEIKFLLHFVKESKQDESGMPNNRFLAERTGGTYSTLKVQPAELEDSGVYFCASSQATSGSYEQYFGPGTRLTVT.

The V and J genes are TRBV18 and TRBJ2-1; D possibly corresponds to TRBD2 (6 bases). Germline-derived CDR1 and CDR2 are KGHSH and LQKENI. This CDR3 has 13 amino acids. Trimming removed 4 bases from V and 7 bases from J, with 11 bases in between. CDR3 region: CASSQVAGNEQFF. The CDR3 DNA reads as TGTGCCAGCTCACAGGTCGCGGGAAATGAGCAGTTCTTC.